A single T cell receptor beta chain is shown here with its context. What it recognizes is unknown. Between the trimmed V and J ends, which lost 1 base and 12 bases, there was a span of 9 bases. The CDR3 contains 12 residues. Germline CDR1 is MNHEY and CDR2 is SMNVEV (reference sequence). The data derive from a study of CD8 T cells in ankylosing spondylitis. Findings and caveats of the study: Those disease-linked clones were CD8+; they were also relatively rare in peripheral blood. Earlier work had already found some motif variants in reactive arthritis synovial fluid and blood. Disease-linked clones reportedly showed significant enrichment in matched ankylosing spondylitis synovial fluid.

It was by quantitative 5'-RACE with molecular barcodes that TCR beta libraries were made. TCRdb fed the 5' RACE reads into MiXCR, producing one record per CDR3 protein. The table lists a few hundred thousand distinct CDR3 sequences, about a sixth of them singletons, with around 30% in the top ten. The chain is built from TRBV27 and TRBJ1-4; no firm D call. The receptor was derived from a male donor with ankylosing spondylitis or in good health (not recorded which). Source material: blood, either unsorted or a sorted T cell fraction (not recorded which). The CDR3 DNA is TGTGCCAGCAGTTTATTAGGCGGTCAACTGTTTTTT. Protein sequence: CASSLLGGQLFF. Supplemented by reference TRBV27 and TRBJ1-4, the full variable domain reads EAQVTQNPRYLITVTGKKLTVTCSQNMNHEYMSWYRQDPGLGLRQIYYSMNVEVTDKGDVPEGYKVSRKEKRNFPLILESPSPNQTSLYFCASSLLGGQLFFGSGTQLSVL.